The 8 T cell receptor beta chains reported below all come from one sample, sequenced in a study of T cell clonotyping in hematopoietic cell transplantation. Sequenced by immunoSEQ multiplex PCR; TCRdb stores in-frame clones only, minus some. The sample lists around 6,500 clones; roughly 90% were seen once. The sample consisted of peripheral blood mononuclear cells, taken 100 days after allogeneic stem cell transplant. Receptors originate from a male patient aged 40-55 years who had an allogeneic stem cell transplant from an unrelated donor, so the T cells may come from the graft donor. Some clones in this sample may be carry-over from other donors' samples.

The gene calls are TRBV2 and TRBJ1-2; 8 positions agree with TRBD1. The CDR3 has 14 residues. The germline gives CDR1 SNHLY, CDR2 FYNNEI. After removal of 10 bases from V and 3 bases from J, the junction contained 10 bases not matched to a gene. CDR3 residues: CATDGQGGYYGYTF. The CDR3 DNA reads as TGTGCCACCGACGGACAGGGCGGCTACTATGGCTACACCTTC.

The chain links TRBV10-3 to TRBJ2-5, with 10 bases identical to TRBD1. The germline V gene has CDR1 ENHRY and CDR2 SYGVKD. The CDR3 has 16 residues. Unmatched junction bases numbered 12, after V lost 6 bases and J lost 5 bases. CDR3 amino acids: CAISIRQGAVGETQYF. CDR3 DNA: TGTGCCATCAGCATAAGACAGGGGGCAGTGGGTGAGACCCAGTACTTC.

The chain couples TRBV28 to TRBJ1-2; weak D call: TRBD1 (5 bases). CDR3 length: 15 amino acids. V lost 4 bases, J lost 4 bases, and 16 bases lay in between. Germline V lookup: CDR1 MDHEN, CDR2 SYDVKM. The CDR3 DNA reads as TGTGCCAGCAGTTCTACCTCGGGGGACTCCTATGGCTACACCTTC. It is translated as CASSSTSGDSYGYTF.

The chain links TRBV28 to TRBJ2-7; D is ambiguous. Trimming took 7 bases from V and 3 from J, leaving 13 bases between them. The CDR3 sequence is 13 residues long. CDR1 is MDHEN, CDR2 SYDVKM, per germline. Here the CDR3 reads CASTRTPFYEQYF. The CDR3 DNA is TGTGCCAGCACCCGTACACCTTTCTACGAGCAGTACTTC.

The V gene is TRBV4-1, the J gene TRBJ1-5; 7 nucleotides match TRBD1. J gave up 3 bases and V 4 bases, and 3 bases lay outside the gene matches. Germline CDR1 is MGHRA and CDR2 is YSYEKL. This CDR3 comprises 14 residues. CDR3 amino acids: CASSLQGSNQPQHF. CDR3 in DNA: TGCGCCAGCAGCCTACAGGGGTCCAATCAGCCCCAGCATTTT.

This clone occurred once. This sequence joins TRBV30 and TRBJ1-1, with D uncertain. The germline V gene encodes CDR1 GTSNPN and CDR2 SVGIG (reference sequence). This CDR3 comprises 13 residues. Trimming removed 0 bases from V and 1 base from J, with 6 bases in between. CDR3 loop: CAWSVLENTEAFF. As DNA, the CDR3 is TGTGCCTGGAGTGTGCTAGAGAACACTGAAGCTTTCTTT.

The chain recombines TRBV2 with TRBJ1-2, with no clear D. The V gene's germline CDR1 is SNHLY and CDR2 FYNNEI. Trimming took off 4 bases at V and 8 bases at J, with 11 bases between the two ends. The CDR3 spans 12 residues. DNA for the CDR3: TGTGCCAGCAGTGTCAGGCCTTGGGGCTACACCTTC. Protein: CASSVRPWGYTF.

The chain links TRBV5-6 to TRBJ2-5, with 8 nucleotides matching TRBD2. CDR1 is SGHDT and CDR2 is YYEEEE in the germline V gene. This CDR3 is built from 13 residues. V was pared by 4 bases and J by 5 bases, with 4 bases of the junction left unmatched. CDR3 sequence: CASSGLAGETQYF. The CDR3 DNA reads TGTGCCAGCAGCGGACTAGCTGGTGAGACCCAGTACTTC.